The 18 T cell receptor beta chains presented below share a single source sample, sequenced in a study of identical twins. TCRdb called the 5' RACE reads again in MiXCR, with one record for every CDR3 protein. The sample carries a few hundred thousand distinct CDR3 sequences, approximately 25% recorded once. This sample also belongs to another study, concerning T cells expressing NK-cell markers.

The sample taken for sequencing was CD4+ T cells sorted from blood. These receptors came from a woman aged 18-35 years in good health.

This clonotype has just a few counts. The CDR3 DNA is TGTGCCAGCAGCTTATTACAGGGGGCTTCGGGAACTGAAGCTTTCTTT. It yields the protein CASSLLQGASGTEAFF. V is TRBV5-5 and J is TRBJ1-1, with 9 bases that match TRBD1. The CDR3 contains 16 residues. Germline assignment: CDR1 SGHKS and CDR2 YYEKEE (reference sequence). Germline trimming cut 2 bases from V and 5 bases from J; bases unmatched to any gene: 10.

The genes are TRBV5-1 and TRBJ1-2; TRBD1 might be the D (6 bases). The CDR3 spans 18 residues. Trimming pared 0 bases from V and 1 base from J, leaving 19 bases between. The germline V gene has CDR1 SGHRS and CDR2 YFSETQ. The CDR3 DNA reads TGCGCCAGCAGCTTGGTTGGGGGCGCGGGGAGAGATAACTATGGCTACACCTTC. Its protein product is CASSLVGGAGRDNYGYTF.

This clonotype was found a few times. The chain combines TRBV29-1 with TRBJ1-1; TRBD1 might be the D (6 bases). The germline gives CDR1 SQVTM, CDR2 ANQGSEA. The CDR3 consists of 14 residues. V gave up 5 bases and J gave up 0 bases, with 13 bases separating them. CDR3 loop: CSVWGARVNTEAFF. The CDR3 DNA is TGCAGCGTTTGGGGGGCCAGGGTGAACACTGAAGCTTTCTTT.

The table lists this clonotype with a few counts. The rearrangement uses TRBV10-2 and TRBJ2-5; D assignment may be TRBD1 or TRBD2 (5 bases each). Germline lookup yields CDR1 WSHSY and CDR2 SAAADI. V lost 4 bases to trimming and J lost 10 bases, with 19 bases between them. CDR3 length equals 14 residues. The CDR3 DNA reads TGCGCCAGCAGTGTGGGGCGGGCAATGGGCAACCAGTACTTC. This encodes CASSVGRAMGNQYF.

A few counts support this clonotype. The J gene is TRBJ2-1, the V gene TRBV20-1, with TRBD2 matching over 8 bases. The CDR3 contains 18 residues. Losses at the gene ends were 3 bases for V and 1 base for J; bases not matched to a gene: 14. CDR1 is DFQATT, CDR2 SNEGSKA, per germline (reference sequence). The CDR3 is CSARAGTRTLRSYNEQFF. In DNA form, the CDR3 reads TGCAGTGCTAGGGCCGGGACTAGGACCCTTCGGTCCTACAATGAGCAGTTCTTC.

CDR3 loop: CASSLIQGFAQYF. CDR3 nucleotide sequence: TGTGCCAGCAGTTTGATACAGGGTTTTGCGCAGTACTTC. This sequence joins TRBV28 and TRBJ2-7, with a weak D call TRBD1 (6 bases). This CDR3 spans 13 amino acids. V gave up 3 bases and J gave up 9 bases, with 15 bases separating them. From germline, CDR1 is MDHEN and CDR2 SYDVKM.

This clonotype was recorded at least ten times. One end of the junction fails to match germline, which may point to a read error. The V gene is TRBV19, the J gene TRBJ2-4, with D perhaps matching TRBD1 or TRBD2 (5 bases each). The germline V gene has CDR1 LNHDA and CDR2 SQIVND (reference sequence). CDR3 size: 12 residues. The chain's CDR3 is CASSTFRDAVDF. In nucleotides, the CDR3 is TGTGCCAGTAGTACCTTCCGGGACGCCGTCGACTTC.

This clonotype was detected a few times. The V gene is TRBV14, the J gene TRBJ1-5; no clear D. Germline loops: CDR1 SGHDN, CDR2 FVKESK. The V gene lost 1 base and the J gene lost 4 bases, with 8 bases spanning the gap. This CDR3 is built from 14 residues. The CDR3 nucleotides are TGTGCCAGCAGCCAAGTAGAGTTTAATCAGCCCCAGCATTTT. Protein: CASSQVEFNQPQHF.

The chain recombines TRBV6-5 with TRBJ2-7, with D possibly matching TRBD2 (6 bases). V lost 1 base and J 1 base, leaving 11 bases between the germline ends. Germline loops: CDR1 MNHEY, CDR2 SVGAGI. This CDR3 has 15 residues. CDR3 sequence: CASSYFGGASYEQYF. CDR3 in DNA: TGTGCCAGCAGTTACTTCGGGGGAGCGTCCTACGAGCAGTACTTC.

This clonotype has a handful of counts. CDR3 DNA sequence: TGCAGTGCCCGCCGGACTAGCGGTGAGCAGTTCTTC. Translating it yields CSARRTSGEQFF. This chain links TRBV20-1 with TRBJ2-1; TRBD2 aligns across 10 bases. J lost 9 bases, V lost 6 bases, and 5 bases had no gene match. CDR3 size: 12 residues. The germline CDR1 and CDR2 sequences are DFQATT and SNEGSKA (reference sequence).

The V gene is TRBV5-1, the J gene TRBJ1-1; 8 nucleotides match TRBD1. CDR3 length: 14 amino acids. V dropped 5 bases and J dropped 4; count of bases not matched to a gene: 7. The V gene's germline CDR1 is SGHRS and CDR2 YFSETQ. The CDR3 loop is CASSQQGESTEAFF. The CDR3 nucleotides read TGCGCCAGCAGTCAACAGGGGGAGAGCACTGAAGCTTTCTTT.

CDR3 in amino acids: CASSPRTSGHHNEQFF. Here the CDR3 DNA reads TGCGCCAGCAGCCCCCGGACTAGCGGACACCACAATGAGCAGTTCTTC. This rearrangement joins TRBV4-3 to TRBJ2-1; 10 bases fit TRBD2. Germline V gene lookup returns CDR1 LGHNA and CDR2 YSLEER. The CDR3 totals 16 residues. V shed 4 bases, J shed 5 bases, and the junction held 8 bases outside the gene matches.

The V gene is TRBV15, the J gene TRBJ2-7; TRBD2 matches 7 bases. Germline assignment: CDR1 LNHNV and CDR2 YYDKDF (reference sequence). This CDR3 region has 19 residues. With V trimmed by 0 bases and J by 5 bases, 19 bases remained unmatched. The CDR3 region has the DNA TGTGCCACCAGCAGAGAACCGACTAGCCAAAAGGGTGTAAGTCACGAGCAGTACTTC. Its protein product is CATSREPTSQKGVSHEQYF.

The table lists this clonotype with many counts. The chain joins TRBV5-1 to TRBJ2-1; 9 bases line up with TRBD2. The V segment lost 3 bases and the J segment 2 bases; nucleotides outside the gene matches: 3. CDR1 and CDR2 from the germline V gene are SGHRS and YFSETQ. The CDR3 is 15 residues long. The CDR3: CASSWQRGAYNEQFF. CDR3 coding DNA: TGCGCCAGCAGCTGGCAGCGGGGGGCCTACAATGAGCAGTTCTTC.

This clonotype turned up a few times. The rearrangement links TRBV5-1 to TRBJ2-3, with D tentatively TRBD1 or TRBD2 (5 bases each). The CDR3 runs 14 residues. Germline CDR1 reads SGHRS; CDR2 reads YFSETQ. Trimming removed 4 bases at V and 5 bases at J, with 14 bases between. Here the CDR3 reads CASSPGPDLDTQYF. The CDR3 region has the DNA TGCGCCAGCAGCCCGGGGCCTGATTTAGATACGCAGTATTTT.

The table lists this clonotype with many counts. The gene calls are TRBV7-9 and TRBJ2-3; D gene uncertain. Germline V lookup: CDR1 SEHNR, CDR2 FQNEAQ (reference sequence). This CDR3 comprises 12 residues. Between the trimmed V and J ends, which lost 8 bases and 2 bases, there was a span of 8 bases. CDR3 loop: CASSRDTDTQYF. The CDR3 nucleotides read TGTGCCAGCTCACGAGACACAGATACGCAGTATTTT.

The J gene is TRBJ2-1, the V gene TRBV7-6, with unresolved D. Deletions cut 2 bases from V and 9 bases from J, with 11 bases between. Germline assignment: CDR1 SGHVS and CDR2 FNYEAQ. CDR3 length: 13 residues. The CDR3 bases are TGTGCCAGCAGCTTAAATGATGGAGTTGAGCAGTTCTTC. Its translation: CASSLNDGVEQFF.

This clonotype appeared a few times. The V call is TRBV7-2, the J call TRBJ1-1; D ambiguous. Germline loops: CDR1 SGHTA, CDR2 FQGNSA. The CDR3 covers 16 residues. Trimming removed 1 base at V and 6 bases at J, with 18 bases between. CDR3: CASSLGPRRTGPEAFF. The DNA for the CDR3 is TGTGCCAGCAGCTTAGGTCCGAGACGGACCGGGCCTGAAGCTTTCTTT.